Shown below are 26 T cell receptor beta chains from a single sample sequenced in a study of cytomegalovirus exposure and HLA in healthy donors. 13 Jbeta primers and 60 Vbeta primers were used for the PCR. TCRdb keeps only in-frame clones here, not all; method: immunoSEQ multiplex PCR. The data show 150,000 to 200,000 clones, 9.5% seen once. The sample was PBMCs. These receptors all come from a woman in her twenties or thirties in good health and CMV-seropositive.

The chain has TRBV9 and TRBJ1-3; 9 bases are a match to TRBD1. Germline V gives CDR1 SGDLS, CDR2 YYNGEE. The CDR3 covers 14 residues. J gave up 4 bases and V 3 bases, and 2 bases lay outside the gene matches. The CDR3 region is CASSGDREGNTIYF. The DNA of the CDR3 is TGTGCCAGCAGCGGGGACAGGGAGGGAAACACCATATATTTT.

This rearrangement joins TRBV7-3 to TRBJ2-1; 7 bases agree with TRBD2. CDR3 length: 14 amino acids. V dropped 4 bases and J dropped 5; count of bases not matched to a gene: 5. Germline loops: CDR1 SGHTA, CDR2 FQGTGA. The CDR3 DNA sequence: TGTGCCAGCAGCTCATCCGGGACTAACAATGAGCAGTTCTTC. Translation: CASSSSGTNNEQFF. Combining the CDR3 with reference TRBV7-3 and TRBJ2-1 gives the whole variable domain GAGVSQTPSNKVTEKGKYVELRCDPISGHTALYWYRQSLGQGPEFLIYFQGTGAADDSGLPNDRFFAVRPEGSVSTLKIQRTERGDSAVYLCASSSSGTNNEQFFGPGTRLTVL.

In this sample, this clone turned up a few times. V gene TRBV19 combines with J gene TRBJ1-1, with TRBD1 as a possible D gene (5 bases). CDR1 and CDR2 (germline): LNHDA, SQIVND (reference sequence). The CDR3 extends over 16 amino acids. Trimming cost V 3 bases and J 4 bases, with 18 bases left between them. CDR3 in DNA: TGTGCCAGTAGTATTTCAATCGGGGGGAGGAGCACTGAAGCTTTCTTT. Its protein is CASSISIGGRSTEAFF. Full variable domain (missing parts from reference TRBV19 and TRBJ1-1): DGGITQSPKYLFRKEGQNVTLSCEQNLNHDAMYWYRQDPGQGLRLIYYSQIVNDFQKGDIAEGYSVSREKKESFPLTVTSAQKNPTAFYLCASSISIGGRSTEAFFGQGTRLTVV.

This clone turned up a few times. V is TRBV11-1 and J is TRBJ1-1; possible D gene TRBD1, 5 bases. The germline gives CDR1 SGHAT, CDR2 FQDESV (reference sequence). The germline V and J ends were trimmed by 5 bases and 3 bases, with 13 bases remaining between them. The CDR3 has 14 residues. CDR3 DNA sequence: TGTGCCAGCAGCGGGGGGACCACGCACACTGAAGCTTTCTTT. Its translation is CASSGGTTHTEAFF.

This clone has more than one count but fewer than ten. The chain joins TRBV5-1 to TRBJ2-3, with D maybe TRBD2 (5 bases). The length of the CDR3 is 16 residues. Trimming left V 0 bases short and J 3 bases short, with 14 bases between. Germline V gene data show CDR1 as SGHRS and CDR2 as YFSETQ. CDR3 residues: CASSLGLASETDTQYF. The CDR3 nucleotides are TGCGCCAGCAGCTTGGGGTTAGCGTCCGAGACAGATACGCAGTATTTT.

This clone has a handful of counts. V and J are TRBV30 and TRBJ2-3; 9 bases line up with TRBD2. Germline CDR1 and CDR2: GTSNPN and SVGIG (reference sequence). This CDR3 spans 14 amino acids. The V segment lost 3 bases and the J segment 3 bases; nucleotides outside the gene matches: 4. CDR3 DNA: TGTGCCTGGAGCCTAGCGGGATCAACAGATACGCAGTATTTT. It translates to CAWSLAGSTDTQYF.

The rearrangement links TRBV19 to TRBJ2-6; D is uncertain. The ends were cut back, 3 bases at V and 0 bases at J, with 12 bases in the middle. Germline assignment: CDR1 LNHDA and CDR2 SQIVND (reference sequence). This CDR3 is 17 amino acids long. CDR3 amino acids: CASSMVGPGSGANVLTF. CDR3 DNA: TGTGCCAGTAGTATGGTGGGCCCCGGCTCTGGGGCCAACGTCCTGACTTTC. The variable domain in full, completed from reference TRBV19 and TRBJ2-6, reads DGGITQSPKYLFRKEGQNVTLSCEQNLNHDAMYWYRQDPGQGLRLIYYSQIVNDFQKGDIAEGYSVSREKKESFPLTVTSAQKNPTAFYLCASSMVGPGSGANVLTFGAGSRLTVL.

In regard to this clone: This sample also contains other DNA sequences that code for the same CDR3. CDR3 residues: CASSVGLAGTYEQYF. The CDR3 nucleotides are TGTGCCAGCAGCGTAGGGCTAGCGGGTACCTACGAGCAGTACTTC. The gene calls are TRBV9 and TRBJ2-7, with TRBD2 matching 8 bases. The trim removed 0 bases at V and 2 bases at J, leaving 4 bases unmatched. The CDR3 spans 15 residues. Germline V CDR1 and CDR2: SGDLS, YYNGEE.

This clone was picked up a small number of times. V usage is TRBV29-1 and J usage is TRBJ2-7; a weak D match, TRBD2 (7 bases). Germline CDR1 is SQVTM and CDR2 is ANQGSEA. V lost 6 bases, J lost 3 bases, and 21 bases lay in between. The CDR3 has 15 amino acids. Here the CDR3 reads CSVSGGGGPNYEQYF. The DNA of the CDR3 is TGCAGCGTCTCCGGGGGAGGGGGGCCGAACTACGAGCAGTACTTC.

This clone has just a few counts. The V and J genes are TRBV5-5 and TRBJ2-7; possibly TRBD1 for D (5 bases). Germline V lookup: CDR1 SGHKS, CDR2 YYEKEE (reference sequence). Trimming stripped 0 bases from V and 3 bases from J, with 10 bases between. This CDR3 has 14 amino acids. In DNA form, the CDR3 reads TGTGCCAGCAGCTTGGCCCCAGGGTACTACGAGCAGTACTTC. It encodes CASSLAPGYYEQYF.

This clone has more than one count but fewer than ten. The gene calls are TRBV2 and TRBJ1-2; D remains ambiguous. V lost 3 bases, J lost 4 bases, and 6 bases lay in between. The CDR3 has 12 amino acids. Germline V gene sequence: CDR1 SNHLY, CDR2 FYNNEI. CDR3 nucleotide sequence: TGTGCCAGCAGTGAGTCATTCTATGGCTACACCTTC. It is translated as CASSESFYGYTF. Full variable domain (rest looked up from reference TRBV2 and TRBJ1-2): EPEVTQTPSHQVTQMGQEVILRCVPISNHLYFYWYRQILGQKVEFLVSFYNNEISEKSEIFDDQFSVERPDGSNFTLKIRSTKLEDSAMYFCASSESFYGYTFGSGTRLTVV.

The table lists this clone with a few counts. The CDR3: CASSEGASTGYTF. As DNA, the CDR3 is TGTGCCAGCAGTGAGGGGGCCTCTACGGGCTACACCTTC. The chain links TRBV6-4 to TRBJ1-2; a weak D match, TRBD1 (6 bases). CDR3 length equals 13 residues. Deletions cut 3 bases from V and 8 bases from J, with 13 bases between. CDR1 is MRHNA, CDR2 SNTAGT, per germline.

This chain joins TRBV10-2 and TRBJ1-1, with D unclear. Germline CDR1 WSHSY, CDR2 SAAADI. V lost 2 bases to trimming and J lost 6 bases, with 13 bases between them. The CDR3 has 14 residues. CDR3 sequence: CASSEARGVSEAFF. CDR3 in DNA: TGCGCCAGCAGTGAGGCCCGGGGAGTGTCTGAAGCTTTCTTT.

The chain employs TRBV19 and TRBJ1-2, with 9 positions matching TRBD1. The J segment lost 2 bases and the V segment lost 5 bases, leaving 12 bases of the junction unmatched. There are 17 residues in the CDR3. Germline-derived CDR1 and CDR2 are LNHDA and SQIVND (reference sequence). CDR3 in amino acids: CASSPRGQGPGNYGYTF. The CDR3 DNA reads TGTGCCAGTAGTCCCCGGGGACAGGGTCCCGGAAACTATGGCTACACCTTC.

The table lists this clone with a few counts. V gene TRBV30 combines with J gene TRBJ2-5; D is possibly TRBD2 (5 bases). The V and J ends lost 2 bases and 5 bases respectively, with 12 bases between them. Germline assignment: CDR1 GTSNPN and CDR2 SVGIG (reference sequence). The CDR3 loop spans 13 amino acids. The CDR3 loop reads CAWSKGLRETQYF. The CDR3 coding sequence is TGTGCCTGGAGTAAAGGACTTAGGGAGACCCAGTACTTC.

The rearrangement uses TRBV18 and TRBJ2-2, with 9 bases identical to TRBD1. CDR3 size: 14 residues. From germline, CDR1 is KGHSH and CDR2 LQKENI. Trimming took 4 bases from V and 6 from J; bases not matched to a gene: 3. The CDR3 DNA reads as TGTGCCAGCTCACTCGGGACAGGGCCCGGGGAGCTGTTTTTT. Protein product: CASSLGTGPGELFF.

This clone has more than one count but fewer than ten. The V gene is TRBV5-1, the J gene TRBJ2-5; maybe TRBD2 (5 bases). There are 15 residues in the CDR3. From germline, CDR1 is SGHRS and CDR2 YFSETQ. Trimming took 1 base from V and 5 from J, leaving 15 bases between them. DNA for the CDR3: TGCGCCAGCAGCTTGCACGGGGAATTAATTGAGACCCAGTACTTC. Its protein is CASSLHGELIETQYF.

The chain is built from TRBV18 and TRBJ1-1; D call uncertain. Per germline, CDR1 KGHSH and CDR2 LQKENI. The CDR3 runs to 16 residues. Trimming took 4 bases from V and 1 from J, leaving 16 bases between them. The CDR3 sequence: CASSLFKQDTNTEAFF. The CDR3 nucleotides are TGTGCCAGCTCACTCTTTAAACAAGACACGAACACTGAAGCTTTCTTT. Complete variable domain (other parts from reference TRBV18 and TRBJ1-1): NAGVMQNPRHLVRRRGQEARLRCSPMKGHSHVYWYRQLPEEGLKFMVYLQKENIIDESGMPKERFSAEFPKEGPSILRIQQVVRGDSAAYFCASSLFKQDTNTEAFFGQGTRLTVV.

This clone has more than one count but fewer than ten. The CDR3 sequence: CSASGVGGYTF. In nucleotides, the CDR3 is TGCAGTGCTAGCGGGGTGGGCGGCTACACCTTC. The rearrangement links TRBV20-1 to TRBJ1-2, with D unclear. The V end was cut by 3 bases, the J end by 8 bases, with 10 bases between. CDR3 size: 11 residues. Germline V gene data show CDR1 as DFQATT and CDR2 as SNEGSKA (reference sequence).

V and J are TRBV2 and TRBJ1-4; D possibly corresponds to TRBD1 (5 bases). CDR3 length: 14 amino acids. V lost 2 bases, J lost 6 bases, and 10 bases lay in between. Looked up from germline, CDR1 is SNHLY and CDR2 is FYNNEI. CDR3 bases: TGTGCCAGCAGTGAACGGGGACTAGATGAAAAACTGTTTTTT. This encodes CASSERGLDEKLFF.

The J gene is TRBJ2-5, the V gene TRBV7-2; TRBD2 agrees at 7 bases. Germline CDR1 and CDR2: SGHTA and FQGNSA. This CDR3 has 15 amino acids. Trimming at V came to 0 bases and at J to 3 bases, leaving 4 bases not matched to a gene. Here the CDR3 reads CASSLAKAGEETQYF. The CDR3 coding sequence is TGTGCCAGCAGCTTAGCGAAGGCGGGGGAAGAGACCCAGTACTTC.

The sample holds a few counts of this clone. This sequence joins TRBV6-1 and TRBJ1-5, with D tentatively TRBD1 (6 bases). This CDR3 has 14 residues. Trimming cost V 6 bases and J 4 bases, with 13 bases left between them. Germline V gene data show CDR1 as MNHNS and CDR2 as SASEGT. CDR3 in amino acids: CASRAGVGNQPQHF. The CDR3 DNA sequence: TGTGCCAGCAGGGCAGGGGTGGGTAATCAGCCCCAGCATTTT.

This clone occurred a few times. The chain combines TRBV19 with TRBJ1-1; possible D gene TRBD1, 6 bases. This CDR3 comprises 15 residues. From germline, CDR1 is LNHDA and CDR2 SQIVND (reference sequence). The V end was cut by 4 bases, the J end by 3 bases, with 15 bases between. This chain's CDR3 is CASSRGGAGDTEAFF. The CDR3 coding sequence is TGTGCCAGTAGTAGGGGGGGGGCGGGTGACACTGAAGCTTTCTTT.

The chain's CDR3 is CASSPGGRPYEQYF. CDR3 DNA: TGTGCCAGCAGCCCGGGGGGGCGCCCCTACGAGCAGTACTTC. The chain recombines TRBV5-5 with TRBJ2-7; 8 nucleotides align to TRBD2. The length of the CDR3 is 14 residues. Germline V lookup: CDR1 SGHKS, CDR2 YYEKEE (reference sequence). With 4 bases clipped from V and 2 bases from J, the junction kept 5 bases outside the gene matches. The full variable domain, completed using reference TRBV5-5 and TRBJ2-7, is DAGVTQSPTHLIKTRGQQVTLRCSPISGHKSVSWYQQVLGQGPQFIFQYYEKEERGRGNFPDRFSARQFPNYSSELNVNALLLGDSALYLCASSPGGRPYEQYFGPGTRLTVT.

This clone came up a few times. The chain is built from TRBV6-1 and TRBJ2-2; TRBD2 aligns across 8 bases. CDR1 and CDR2 (germline): MNHNS, SASEGT. The CDR3 loop spans 19 amino acids. J gave up 2 bases and V 4 bases, and 15 bases lay outside the gene matches. The CDR3 DNA reads as TGTGCCAGCAGTGGATGGGGCGGGAGGCGTCGGATCAACACCGGGGAGCTGTTTTTT. Translated, it gives CASSGWGGRRRINTGELFF.

The V call is TRBV7-8, the J call TRBJ2-1, with D possibly matching TRBD1 (5 bases). The CDR3 sequence is 14 residues long. Per germline, CDR1 SGHVS and CDR2 FQNEAQ. Trimming took 1 base from V and 7 from J, leaving 11 bases between them. The CDR3 loop is CASSLGGRVNEQFF. CDR3 coding DNA: TGTGCCAGCAGCTTAGGTGGCAGGGTGAATGAGCAGTTCTTC.